Shown below are 11 T cell receptor beta chains from a single sample sequenced in a study of T cells in localized non-small cell lung cancer. Clones were read by immunoSEQ multiplex PCR, and TCRdb kept only the in-frame ones, dropping some. The repertoire includes some 2,500 clones, around 28% of them detected once, and 7.5% to 9.5% sits in the top ten. The sample was normal lung tissue next to the tumor, taken before any cancer treatment. The source of these receptors is a man aged 40 to 70 with stage I lung adenocarcinoma.

The genes are TRBV6-8 and TRBJ2-7, with TRBD1 identical over 9 bases. J gave up 3 bases and V 5 bases, and 8 bases lay outside the gene matches. Germline V gene data show CDR1 as MNHGY and CDR2 as SAAAGT. The CDR3 length is 15 residues. In nucleotides, the CDR3 is TGTGCCAGCAGTGAGAGGGACAGGGATTACTACGAGCAGTACTTC. Its protein is CASSERDRDYYEQYF.

J is TRBJ2-3 and V is TRBV9; 7 bases line up with TRBD1. The CDR3 has 14 residues. Germline CDR1 is SGDLS and CDR2 is YYNGEE. The ends lost 4 bases at V and 6 bases at J; junction bases unmatched: 8. Here the CDR3 reads CASSFQGTEDTQYF. The CDR3 nucleotides read TGTGCCAGCAGCTTCCAAGGGACAGAGGATACGCAGTATTTT.

This clone was counted only a few times. This sequence joins TRBV2 and TRBJ2-1, with 9 bases that match TRBD2. The CDR3 extends over 17 amino acids. V lost 6 bases, J lost 7 bases, and 16 bases stayed unmatched. Germline CDR1 is SNHLY and CDR2 is FYNNEI. The CDR3 DNA follows: TGTGCCAGCAGCCTCCCGGGACTAGCAAACCCCGTGAATGAGCAGTTCTTC. Its protein product is CASSLPGLANPVNEQFF.

This clone is deemed medium-sized. The rearrangement links TRBV6-8 to TRBJ2-3, with 15 bases aligning to TRBD2. V lost 4 bases to trimming and J lost 5 bases; unmatched junction nucleotides: 4. Germline values: CDR1 MNHGY, CDR2 SAAAGT. The length of the CDR3 is 16 residues. The CDR3 here is CASSWTSGRARDTQYF. CDR3 nucleotides: TGTGCCAGCAGTTGGACTAGCGGGAGGGCCCGAGATACGCAGTATTTT.

The genes are TRBV29-1 and TRBJ2-3; 7 positions agree with TRBD2. CDR3 length: 12 residues. The V gene's germline CDR1 is SQVTM and CDR2 ANQGSEA. V shed 4 bases and J 3 bases; nucleotides not matched to a gene: 1. CDR3 DNA sequence: TGCAGCGTTGGGGAGGGGACAGATACGCAGTATTTT. The encoded protein is CSVGEGTDTQYF.

The count of this clone is one. V gene TRBV15 combines with J gene TRBJ2-5, with 10 bases identical to TRBD2. This CDR3 comprises 16 residues. V gave up 6 bases and J gave up 5 bases; unmatched junction bases: 12. The germline V gene encodes CDR1 LNHNV and CDR2 YYDKDF (reference sequence). In DNA form, the CDR3 reads TGTGCCACCAGGGGGGGAACTAGCGGGAATTTGGAGACCCAGTACTTC. Amino acids: CATRGGTSGNLETQYF. Full variable domain (outside the CDR3, taken from reference TRBV15 and TRBJ2-5): DAMVIQNPRYQVTQFGKPVTLSCSQTLNHNVMYWYQQKSSQAPKLLFHYYDKDFNNEADTPDNFQSRRPNTSFCFLDIRSPGLGDTAMYLCATRGGTSGNLETQYFGPGTRLLVL.

This clone has just a few counts. The chain uses TRBV23-1 and TRBJ1-1; D is perhaps TRBD1 (5 bases). TRBV23-1 is flagged as an ORF with uncertain function. This CDR3 contains 14 residues. Trimming pared 6 bases from V and 6 bases from J, leaving 17 bases between. CDR3 sequence (DNA): TGCGCCAGCAGCCAAGCTGGGGAAGGGGCTGAAGCTTTCTTT. Amino acids: CASSQAGEGAEAFF.

In this sample, this clone turned up a few times. This chain uses TRBV6-7 with TRBJ2-4; 8 bases align to TRBD1. TRBV6-7 is recorded as an ORF, its role being uncertain. The ends lost 10 bases at V and 6 bases at J; junction bases unmatched: 8. This CDR3 is built from 13 residues. CDR3: CATIRGQGNIQYF. In DNA form, the CDR3 reads TGTGCCACCATAAGAGGACAGGGAAACATTCAGTACTTC.

The chain employs TRBV11-3 and TRBJ1-2; 11 bases line up with TRBD1. J was trimmed by 8 bases and V by 3 bases; bases with no gene match: 8. CDR1 and CDR2 from the germline V gene are SGHNT and YENEEA. This CDR3 has 15 amino acids. CDR3 in DNA: TGTGCCAGCAGCTTCGGACAGGGGGCGCCGAGGGGCTACACCTTC. This sequence encodes CASSFGQGAPRGYTF.

The chain has TRBV30 and TRBJ2-2; 7 nucleotides line up with TRBD1. The CDR3 length is 15 residues. Germline CDR1 is GTSNPN and CDR2 is SVGIG (reference sequence). V shed 2 bases and J 3 bases; nucleotides not matched to a gene: 6. CDR3 sequence reads: CAWSLQGPDTGELFF. The CDR3 DNA follows: TGTGCCTGGAGTCTACAGGGGCCGGACACCGGGGAGCTGTTTTTT.

This chain joins TRBV18 and TRBJ2-5; 11 bases fit TRBD2. The germline CDR1 and CDR2 sequences are KGHSH and LQKENI. V lost 3 bases, J lost 2 bases, and 5 bases stayed unmatched. The CDR3 extends over 16 amino acids. CDR3 in DNA: TGTGCCAGCTCACCGCCGGGACTAGCGGAACAAGAGACCCAGTACTTC. It specifies CASSPPGLAEQETQYF.